This TCR beta chain came from a study of blood T cell repertoires in COVID-19. Across the whole study: COVID-19 samples collected from the United States, Italy and Spain covered acute and convalescent phases.

CDR1 and CDR2 (germline): MNHEY, SVGEGT. The V end lost 2 bases, the J end lost 4 bases, and 14 bases lay between the germline ends. This CDR3 has 16 amino acids. Only in-frame clones appear in the TCRdb table, and some are missing; sequencing was by immunoSEQ multiplex PCR. The sample yields 90,000 to 100,000 clones, 84% seen once. The sequencing sample was made of peripheral blood. This chain joins TRBV6-2 or TRBV6-3 and TRBJ2-2; D is perhaps TRBD2 (7 bases). The TCR comes from a man between 70 and 80 years old with active or convalescent COVID-19. The CDR3 sequence: CASSYPNREGTGELFF. The CDR3 nucleotides read TGTGCCAGCAGTTACCCTAACAGGGAGGGCACCGGGGAGCTGTTTTTT.